The rows below give T cell receptor beta chains drawn from one sample of a study of preoperative IRX-2 immunotherapy in early breast cancer. Libraries were prepared by immunoSEQ multiplex PCR; TCRdb keeps only in-frame clonotypes and omits some of them. The sample contains about 19,000 clones, about 85% of which appear only once. The sample was lymph node tissue, taken after IRX-2 immunotherapy. The source is a human donor with breast cancer. CDR3s include the opening cysteine and the closing phenylalanine or tryptophan. A D gene is named only where the DNA matches it firmly. Size is stated for part of the rows, as once, few or many counts, or as a class when the clone is expanded.

cdr3_nt: TGTGCCAGTACCCCGACTAGCGAAGAGACCCAGTACTTC; cdr3_aa: CASTPTSEETQYF; v_call: TRBV19; cdr3_length: 13; clone_size: NA; j_call: TRBJ2-5; d_call: TRBD2
cdr3_nt: TGCGCCAGCACGCTAGGGACAGGGTTAAGCCTAGGACTCCACGAGCAGTACTTC; cdr3_aa: CASTLGTGLSLGLHEQYF; v_call: TRBV5-1; cdr3_length: 18; clone_size: NA; j_call: TRBJ2-7; d_call: TRBD1
cdr3_nt: TGTGCCAGCACCCTAGGGGGTGAAAAACTGTTTTTT; cdr3_aa: CASTLGGEKLFF; v_call: TRBV2; cdr3_length: 12; clone_size: few; j_call: TRBJ1-4; d_call: NA
cdr3_nt: TGTGCCAGCGCTACCGACAGTGGAGGCGAGCAGTACTTC; cdr3_aa: CASATDSGGEQYF; v_call: TRBV18; cdr3_length: 13; clone_size: NA; j_call: TRBJ2-7; d_call: NA
cdr3_nt: TGTGCCAGTAGTGGGGGACAGCTCTCGAATCAGCCCCAGCATTTT; cdr3_aa: CASSGGQLSNQPQHF; v_call: TRBV19; cdr3_length: 15; clone_size: NA; j_call: TRBJ1-5; d_call: TRBD1
cdr3_nt: TGTGCCAGCAGCCAAGATCCCTCATTCGACGGGAGTGAGCAGTTCTTC; cdr3_aa: CASSQDPSFDGSEQFF; v_call: TRBV14; cdr3_length: 16; clone_size: NA; j_call: TRBJ2-1; d_call: NA
cdr3_nt: TGTGCCAGTAGTATTGTTCGGGCAGGGTGGACCATTCAGTACTTC; cdr3_aa: CASSIVRAGWTIQYF; v_call: TRBV19; cdr3_length: 15; clone_size: NA; j_call: TRBJ2-4; d_call: NA
cdr3_nt: TGTGCCAGCTCACGGGAGGGTGATCAGCCCCAGCATTTT; cdr3_aa: CASSREGDQPQHF; v_call: TRBV18; cdr3_length: 13; clone_size: NA; j_call: TRBJ1-5; d_call: NA
cdr3_nt: TGTGCCAGCACTTCTACGACGGGGGGCCGCGGCTACACCTTC; cdr3_aa: CASTSTTGGRGYTF; v_call: TRBV28; cdr3_length: 14; clone_size: NA; j_call: TRBJ1-2; d_call: NA
cdr3_nt: TGCGCCAGCAGCCAAGACATCCAGGGTTTTTATGGCTACACCTTC; cdr3_aa: CASSQDIQGFYGYTF; v_call: TRBV5-1; cdr3_length: 15; clone_size: NA; j_call: TRBJ1-2; d_call: NA
cdr3_nt: TGTGCCAGCAGTGGGGACAGGGGGAGTAGGGAAAAACTGTTTTTT; cdr3_aa: CASSGDRGSREKLFF; v_call: TRBV6-8; cdr3_length: 15; clone_size: NA; j_call: TRBJ1-4; d_call: TRBD1
cdr3_nt: TGTGCCAGCAGCTCCCGCGGCGGGAGGTACAGGGCTGAGCAGTTCTTC; cdr3_aa: CASSSRGGRYRAEQFF; v_call: TRBV11-3; cdr3_length: 16; clone_size: once; j_call: TRBJ2-1; d_call: TRBD2
cdr3_nt: TGTGCCTCAGGCGGGGACCCGGCGGGCTATGGCTACACCTTC; cdr3_aa: CASGGDPAGYGYTF; v_call: TRBV12-2; cdr3_length: 14; clone_size: NA; j_call: TRBJ1-2; d_call: NA
cdr3_nt: TGTGCCAGCAGCTTGCGCCCCGGACTAGCGGGGGTTTCAAACACCGGGGAGCTGTTTTTT; cdr3_aa: CASSLRPGLAGVSNTGELFF; v_call: TRBV11-3; cdr3_length: 20; clone_size: NA; j_call: TRBJ2-2; d_call: TRBD2
cdr3_nt: TGCAGCGTTGATCTGGGGACTTACGAGCAGTACTTC; cdr3_aa: CSVDLGTYEQYF; v_call: TRBV29-1; cdr3_length: 12; clone_size: NA; j_call: TRBJ2-7; d_call: NA
cdr3_nt: TGTGCCAGCAGTTACCTGGACAGGGGCGGGGAGCAGTTCTTC; cdr3_aa: CASSYLDRGGEQFF; v_call: TRBV6-8; cdr3_length: 14; clone_size: NA; j_call: TRBJ2-1; d_call: TRBD1
cdr3_nt: TGCAGCGTTGGAGGAAGGGGACAGCCCCAAGAGACCCAGTACTTC; cdr3_aa: CSVGGRGQPQETQYF; v_call: TRBV29-1; cdr3_length: 15; clone_size: NA; j_call: TRBJ2-5; d_call: TRBD1
cdr3_nt: TGTGCCAGCAGTTACTTTTTCTCTAGCGGGATAAACAATGAGCAGTTCTTC; cdr3_aa: CASSYFFSSGINNEQFF; v_call: TRBV6-8; cdr3_length: 17; clone_size: NA; j_call: TRBJ2-1; d_call: TRBD2
cdr3_nt: TGTGCCAGTAGAAGGACAGGGGGATCGGAGACCCAGTACTTC; cdr3_aa: CASRRTGGSETQYF; v_call: TRBV19; cdr3_length: 14; clone_size: few; j_call: TRBJ2-5; d_call: TRBD1
cdr3_nt: TGCGCCAGCAGGGAGACGGCGAACACCGGGGAGCTGTTTTTT; cdr3_aa: CASRETANTGELFF; v_call: TRBV10-2; cdr3_length: 14; clone_size: few; j_call: TRBJ2-2; d_call: NA
cdr3_nt: TGTGCCAGTAGCAGGTTGAACACTGAAGCTTTCTTT; cdr3_aa: CASSRLNTEAFF; v_call: TRBV19; cdr3_length: 12; clone_size: few; j_call: TRBJ1-1; d_call: NA
cdr3_nt: TGTGCCAGCAGTTACTCAAAAGGAGATGGCTACACCTTC; cdr3_aa: CASSYSKGDGYTF; v_call: TRBV6-8; cdr3_length: 13; clone_size: NA; j_call: TRBJ1-2; d_call: NA
cdr3_nt: TGTGCCAGCAGCCCAGATACAGGGGTTGGAAACACCATATATTTT; cdr3_aa: CASSPDTGVGNTIYF; v_call: TRBV11-3; cdr3_length: 15; clone_size: NA; j_call: TRBJ1-3; d_call: TRBD1
cdr3_nt: TGTGCCAGCTCACCAGGCCAGGGAGAGGTTAAAGCTTTCTTT; cdr3_aa: CASSPGQGEVKAFF; v_call: TRBV18; cdr3_length: 14; clone_size: NA; j_call: TRBJ1-1; d_call: NA
cdr3_nt: TGTGCCAGCAGCTCGGGACAAACGGTATATGGCTACACCTTC; cdr3_aa: CASSSGQTVYGYTF; v_call: TRBV7-7; cdr3_length: 14; clone_size: NA; j_call: TRBJ1-2; d_call: NA
cdr3_nt: TGTGCCATCAGTGAGCTGGGTCGGGAGGGACGGACTGAAGCTTTCTTT; cdr3_aa: CAISELGREGRTEAFF; v_call: TRBV10-3; cdr3_length: 16; clone_size: NA; j_call: TRBJ1-1; d_call: NA
cdr3_nt: TGTGCCAGCAGCTATGGTATTTCGGGAGGCTACGAGCAGTACTTC; cdr3_aa: CASSYGISGGYEQYF; v_call: TRBV11-3; cdr3_length: 15; clone_size: NA; j_call: TRBJ2-7; d_call: TRBD2
cdr3_nt: TGTGCCAGCTCACCCCTCGGGTATGGCTACACCTTC; cdr3_aa: CASSPLGYGYTF; v_call: TRBV18; cdr3_length: 12; clone_size: NA; j_call: TRBJ1-2; d_call: NA
cdr3_nt: TGTGCCAGTAGTGGGACAGGGGGAAGAACTAATGAAAAACTGTTTTTT; cdr3_aa: CASSGTGGRTNEKLFF; v_call: TRBV19; cdr3_length: 16; clone_size: few; j_call: TRBJ1-4; d_call: TRBD1
cdr3_nt: TGCAGCGCGGGGCATCCCGTTGAAAAACTGTTTTTT; cdr3_aa: CSAGHPVEKLFF; v_call: TRBV29-1; cdr3_length: 12; clone_size: NA; j_call: TRBJ1-4; d_call: NA
cdr3_nt: TGTGCCAGCAGTTACTCGCAGCGGGGAGGCACAGATACGCAGTATTTT; cdr3_aa: CASSYSQRGGTDTQYF; v_call: TRBV6-8; cdr3_length: 16; clone_size: NA; j_call: TRBJ2-3; d_call: TRBD2
cdr3_nt: TGCGCCAGCAGAACGGGACAGGCTAACTATGGCTACACCTTC; cdr3_aa: CASRTGQANYGYTF; v_call: TRBV5-1; cdr3_length: 14; clone_size: NA; j_call: TRBJ1-2; d_call: TRBD1
cdr3_nt: TGTGCCAGCCTACGAGACAGAATGAACACTGAAGCTTTCTTT; cdr3_aa: CASLRDRMNTEAFF; v_call: TRBV6-8; cdr3_length: 14; clone_size: NA; j_call: TRBJ1-1; d_call: NA
cdr3_nt: TGTGCCAGTATTTTTCGTTACGGGGACGCCATCGCCCCTAACTATGGCTACACCTTC; cdr3_aa: CASIFRYGDAIAPNYGYTF; v_call: TRBV19; cdr3_length: 19; clone_size: NA; j_call: TRBJ1-2; d_call: NA
cdr3_nt: TGTGCCAGCAGCGCGATGGGGCTAGCGGGAGGGACGAACACCGGGGAGCTGTTTTTT; cdr3_aa: CASSAMGLAGGTNTGELFF; v_call: TRBV11-3; cdr3_length: 19; clone_size: NA; j_call: TRBJ2-2; d_call: TRBD2
cdr3_nt: TGTGCCAGTAGTATCCTATTTTCCACTGAAGCTTTCTTT; cdr3_aa: CASSILFSTEAFF; v_call: TRBV19; cdr3_length: 13; clone_size: NA; j_call: TRBJ1-1; d_call: NA
cdr3_nt: TGTGCCAGCAGTGAAGGGCGGGGGCTTGGGACCCAGTACTTC; cdr3_aa: CASSEGRGLGTQYF; v_call: TRBV6-1; cdr3_length: 14; clone_size: NA; j_call: TRBJ2-5; d_call: NA
cdr3_nt: TGTGCCAGCAGCTCTCGATACAATGAGCAGTTCTTC; cdr3_aa: CASSSRYNEQFF; v_call: TRBV6-8; cdr3_length: 12; clone_size: few; j_call: TRBJ2-1; d_call: NA
cdr3_nt: TGCAGCGTTGAGTCCCCCAGTTTCTATGGCTACACCTTC; cdr3_aa: CSVESPSFYGYTF; v_call: TRBV29-1; cdr3_length: 13; clone_size: NA; j_call: TRBJ1-2; d_call: NA
cdr3_nt: TGTGCCAGCAGCTTGCTAGCGGGAGGCTCGAGGGGGGAGCAGTACTTC; cdr3_aa: CASSLLAGGSRGEQYF; v_call: TRBV11-3; cdr3_length: 16; clone_size: NA; j_call: TRBJ2-7; d_call: TRBD2